These 8 T cell receptor beta chains came from one sample sequenced in a study of T-cell memory formation after mild COVID-19. TCRdb processed the 5' RACE reads anew with MiXCR; each CDR3 protein has one entry. Among a few hundred thousand distinct CDR3 sequences listed, under 25% were seen once. The sample comprised PBMCs or a T cell subset sorted from them (not recorded which). All receptors come from an adult woman who had mild COVID-19 (a few samples of this study predate the infection). Cell type and time point are not known.

The rearrangement joins TRBV29-1 to TRBJ2-7, with 9 nucleotides matching TRBD1. The CDR3 runs 16 residues. Losses at the gene ends were 6 bases for V and 3 bases for J; bases not matched to a gene: 15. CDR1 and CDR2 (germline): SQVTM, ANQGSEA. CDR3 sequence: CSVDKRDRVLGYEQYF. In nucleotides, the CDR3 is TGCAGCGTGGATAAACGGGACAGGGTACTGGGCTACGAGCAGTACTTC.

V and J are TRBV11-3 and TRBJ2-3; TRBD2 agrees at 14 bases. Germline loops: CDR1 SGHNT, CDR2 YENEEA. V was clipped by 2 bases and J by 3 bases; unmatched bases: 1. The CDR3 contains 16 residues. CDR3 loop: CASSLRTSGRTDTQYF. The CDR3 DNA follows: TGTGCCAGCAGCTTACGGACTAGCGGGAGGACAGATACGCAGTATTTT. Combining the CDR3 with reference TRBV11-3 and TRBJ2-3 gives the whole variable domain EAGVVQSPRYKIIEKKQPVAFWCNPISGHNTLYWYLQNLGQGPELLIRYENEEAVDDSQLPKDRFSAERLKGVDSTLKIQPAELGDSAVYLCASSLRTSGRTDTQYFGPGTRLTVL.

This clonotype was observed a few times. The gene calls are TRBV4-1 and TRBJ2-3, with D tentatively TRBD1 (6 bases). The germline V gene encodes CDR1 MGHRA and CDR2 YSYEKL. Trimming took 1 base from V and 6 from J, leaving 14 bases between them. This CDR3 comprises 15 residues. This chain's CDR3 is CASSQGDTRGDTQYF. CDR3 nucleotides: TGCGCCAGCAGCCAAGGGGACACCCGAGGGGATACGCAGTATTTT.

A few counts support this clonotype. With a much larger clone just one base away, this may be a read error. V gene TRBV24-1 combines with J gene TRBJ2-7, with D uncertain. Germline lookup yields CDR1 KGHDR and CDR2 SFDVKD. CDR3 size: 12 residues. As DNA, the CDR3 is TGTGTCACCAGTGCCGGATCCTACGAGCAGTACTTC. Protein sequence: CVTSAGSYEQYF.

The gene calls are TRBV7-9 and TRBJ2-1; no firm D call. Trimming removed 7 bases at V and 2 bases at J, with 3 bases between. The CDR3 runs 11 residues. Germline values: CDR1 SEHNR, CDR2 FQNEAQ (reference sequence). Written as DNA, the CDR3 is TGTGCCAGCACTCCCTACAATGAGCAGTTCTTC. It codes for CASTPYNEQFF.

This clonotype was seen a handful of times. The chain recombines TRBV4-3 with TRBJ2-5; 7 positions agree with TRBD2. The CDR3 extends over 16 amino acids. Germline lookup yields CDR1 LGHNA and CDR2 YSLEER. Losses at the gene ends were 3 bases for V and 2 bases for J; bases not matched to a gene: 9. The CDR3 DNA is TGCGCCAGCAGCCAGTACTGGCGGGAGTGGCAAGAGACCCAGTACTTC. Amino acid sequence: CASSQYWREWQETQYF.

This clonotype was found many times. This chain joins TRBV20-1 and TRBJ2-7, with D unresolved. The CDR3 consists of 16 residues. Between the trimmed V and J ends, which lost 0 bases and 0 bases, there was a span of 15 bases. Germline V gives CDR1 DFQATT, CDR2 SNEGSKA (reference sequence). CDR3 residues: CSARDGTQVSSYEQYF. The CDR3 region has the DNA TGCAGTGCTAGAGATGGCACCCAGGTTTCCTCCTACGAGCAGTACTTC.

A few counts support this clonotype. The germline gene is not matched at one end of the junction; a read error may be the cause. This chain links TRBV4-1 with TRBJ2-2; TRBD2 matches 9 bases. The V gene's germline CDR1 is MGHRA and CDR2 YSYEKL. The length of the CDR3 is 15 residues. The CDR3 is CASSQGAAGGGVLFF. CDR3 DNA: TGCGCCAGCAGCCAAGGGGCGGCAGGCGGGGGGGTGCTGTTTTTT.